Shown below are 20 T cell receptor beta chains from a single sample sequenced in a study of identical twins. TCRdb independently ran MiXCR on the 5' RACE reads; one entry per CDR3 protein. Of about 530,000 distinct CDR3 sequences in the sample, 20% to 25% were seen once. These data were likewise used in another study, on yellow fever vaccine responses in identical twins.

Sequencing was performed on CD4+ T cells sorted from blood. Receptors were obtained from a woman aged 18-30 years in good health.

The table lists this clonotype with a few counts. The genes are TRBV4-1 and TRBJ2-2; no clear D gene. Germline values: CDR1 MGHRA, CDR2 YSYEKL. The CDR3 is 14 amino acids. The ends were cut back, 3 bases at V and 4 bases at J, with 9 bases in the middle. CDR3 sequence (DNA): TGCGCCAGCAGCCACGGCGTAGGCACCGGGGAGCTGTTTTTT. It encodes CASSHGVGTGELFF.

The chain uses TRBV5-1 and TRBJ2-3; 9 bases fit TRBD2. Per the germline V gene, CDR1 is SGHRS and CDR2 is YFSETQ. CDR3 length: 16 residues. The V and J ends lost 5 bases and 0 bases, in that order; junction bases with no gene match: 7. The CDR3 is CASRLREGRSTDTQYF. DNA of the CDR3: TGCGCCAGCAGGTTGCGGGAGGGCCGTAGCACAGATACGCAGTATTTT.

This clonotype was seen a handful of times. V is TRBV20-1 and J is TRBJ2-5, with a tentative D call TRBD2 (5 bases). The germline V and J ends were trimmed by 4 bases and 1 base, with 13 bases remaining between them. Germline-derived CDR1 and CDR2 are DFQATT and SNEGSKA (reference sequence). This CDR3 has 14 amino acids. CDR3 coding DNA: TGCAGTGCTACCTCCCGAGGGAGCCAAGAGACCCAGTACTTC. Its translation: CSATSRGSQETQYF.

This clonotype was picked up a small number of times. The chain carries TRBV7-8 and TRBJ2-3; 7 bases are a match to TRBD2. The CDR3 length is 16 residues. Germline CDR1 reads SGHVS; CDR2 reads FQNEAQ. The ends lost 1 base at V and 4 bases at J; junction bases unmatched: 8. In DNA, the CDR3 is TGTGCCAGCAGCTTAGGGCGGGGGACCCCATCAGATACGCAGTATTTT. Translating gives CASSLGRGTPSDTQYF.

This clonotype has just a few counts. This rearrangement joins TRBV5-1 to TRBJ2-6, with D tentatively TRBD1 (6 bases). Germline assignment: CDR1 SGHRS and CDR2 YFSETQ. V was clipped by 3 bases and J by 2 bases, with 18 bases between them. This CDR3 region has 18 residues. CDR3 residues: CASSSYRAQNAGANVLTF. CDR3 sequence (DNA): TGCGCCAGCAGCTCCTACAGGGCCCAGAACGCTGGGGCCAACGTCCTGACTTTC.

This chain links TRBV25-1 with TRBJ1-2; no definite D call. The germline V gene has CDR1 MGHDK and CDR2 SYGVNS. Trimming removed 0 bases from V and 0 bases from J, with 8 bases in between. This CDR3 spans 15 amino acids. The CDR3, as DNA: TGTGCCAGCAGTGAATATCCAGGAGCTAACTATGGCTACACCTTC. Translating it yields CASSEYPGANYGYTF.

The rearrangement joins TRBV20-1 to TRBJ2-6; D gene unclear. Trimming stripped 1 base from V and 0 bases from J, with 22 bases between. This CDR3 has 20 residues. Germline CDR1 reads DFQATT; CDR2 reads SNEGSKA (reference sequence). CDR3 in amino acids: CSARGVTPRGSNSGANVLTF. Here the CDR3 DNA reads TGCAGTGCTAGAGGTGTGACCCCGAGAGGTTCCAACTCTGGGGCCAACGTCCTGACTTTC.

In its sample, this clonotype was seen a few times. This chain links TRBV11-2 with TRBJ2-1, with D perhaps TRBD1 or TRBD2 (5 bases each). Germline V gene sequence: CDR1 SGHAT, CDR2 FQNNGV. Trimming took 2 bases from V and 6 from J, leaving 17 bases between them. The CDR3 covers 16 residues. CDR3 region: CASSLSSGRPTNEQFF. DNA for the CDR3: TGTGCCAGCAGCTTATCTTCAGGGAGACCCACCAATGAGCAGTTCTTC. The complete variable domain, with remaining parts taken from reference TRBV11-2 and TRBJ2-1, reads EAGVAQSPRYKIIEKRQSVAFWCNPISGHATLYWYQQILGQGPKLLIQFQNNGVVDDSQLPKDRFSAERLKGVDSTLKIQPAKLEDSAVYLCASSLSSGRPTNEQFFGPGTRLTVL.

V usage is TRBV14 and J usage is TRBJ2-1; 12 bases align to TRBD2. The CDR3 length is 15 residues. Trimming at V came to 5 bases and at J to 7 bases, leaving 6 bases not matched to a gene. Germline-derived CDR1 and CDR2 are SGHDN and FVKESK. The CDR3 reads CASSKGLAGSNEQFF. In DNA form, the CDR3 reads TGTGCCAGCAGCAAGGGACTAGCGGGTTCAAATGAGCAGTTCTTC. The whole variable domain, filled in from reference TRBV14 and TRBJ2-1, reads EAGVTQFPSHSVIEKGQTVTLRCDPISGHDNLYWYRRVMGKEIKFLLHFVKESKQDESGMPNNRFLAERTGGTYSTLKVQPAELEDSGVYFCASSKGLAGSNEQFFGPGTRLTVL.

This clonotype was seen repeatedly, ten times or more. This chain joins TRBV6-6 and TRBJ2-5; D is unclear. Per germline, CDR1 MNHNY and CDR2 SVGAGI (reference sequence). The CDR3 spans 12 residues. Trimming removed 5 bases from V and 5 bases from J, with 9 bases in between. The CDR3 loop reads CASSPGPETQYF. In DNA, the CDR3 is TGTGCCAGCAGTCCCGGACCGGAGACCCAGTACTTC.

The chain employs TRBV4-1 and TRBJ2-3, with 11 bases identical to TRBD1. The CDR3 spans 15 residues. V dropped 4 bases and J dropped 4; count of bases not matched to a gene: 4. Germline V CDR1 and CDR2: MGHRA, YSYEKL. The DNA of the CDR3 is TGCGCCAGCAGCCTCCCGGGACAGGGGGCAGATACGCAGTATTTT. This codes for CASSLPGQGADTQYF.

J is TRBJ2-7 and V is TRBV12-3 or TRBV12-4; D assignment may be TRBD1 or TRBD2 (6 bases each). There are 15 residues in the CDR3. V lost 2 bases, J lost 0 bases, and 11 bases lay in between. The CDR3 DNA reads TGTGCCAGCAGTTTACGGGGGCAAGGCTCCTACGAGCAGTACTTC. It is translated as CASSLRGQGSYEQYF.

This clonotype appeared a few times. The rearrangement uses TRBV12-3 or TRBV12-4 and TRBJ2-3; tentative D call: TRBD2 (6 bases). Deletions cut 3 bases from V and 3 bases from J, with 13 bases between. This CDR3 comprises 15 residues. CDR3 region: CASSFTGSGTDTQYF. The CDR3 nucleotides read TGTGCCAGCAGTTTTACCGGGAGTGGAACAGATACGCAGTATTTT.

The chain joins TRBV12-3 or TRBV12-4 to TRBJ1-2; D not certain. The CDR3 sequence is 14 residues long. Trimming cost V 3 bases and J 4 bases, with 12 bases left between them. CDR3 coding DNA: TGTGCCAGCAGTTTCGAAGACGGACCCTATGGCTACACCTTC. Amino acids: CASSFEDGPYGYTF.

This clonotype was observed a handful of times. As DNA, the CDR3 is TGTGCCAGCAGTTTAAACAGGGTGGCTAACGAGCAGTACTTC. Its protein product is CASSLNRVANEQYF. The rearrangement uses TRBV12-3 or TRBV12-4 and TRBJ2-7; possibly TRBD1 for D (6 bases). V lost 2 bases to trimming and J lost 5 bases, with 13 bases between them. The CDR3 extends over 14 amino acids.

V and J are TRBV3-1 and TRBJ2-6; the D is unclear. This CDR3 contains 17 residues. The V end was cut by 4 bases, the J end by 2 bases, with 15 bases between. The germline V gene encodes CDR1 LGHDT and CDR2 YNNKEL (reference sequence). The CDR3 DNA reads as TGTGCCAGCAGCCCTCCAGCTACTCGGGCTGGGGCCAACGTCCTGACTTTC. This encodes CASSPPATRAGANVLTF.

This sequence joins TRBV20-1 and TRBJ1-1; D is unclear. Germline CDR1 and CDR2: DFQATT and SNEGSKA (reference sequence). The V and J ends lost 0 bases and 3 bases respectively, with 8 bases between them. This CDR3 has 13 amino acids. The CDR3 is CSARDWKDTEAFF. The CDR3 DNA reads TGCAGTGCTAGAGATTGGAAGGACACTGAAGCTTTCTTT.

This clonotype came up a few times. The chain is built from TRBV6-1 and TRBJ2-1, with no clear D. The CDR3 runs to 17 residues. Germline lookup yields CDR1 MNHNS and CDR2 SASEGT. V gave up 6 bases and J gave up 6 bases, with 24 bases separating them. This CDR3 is CASRPTGGDFSFNEQFF. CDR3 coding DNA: TGTGCCAGCAGACCCACGGGCGGAGACTTCTCTTTCAATGAGCAGTTCTTC.

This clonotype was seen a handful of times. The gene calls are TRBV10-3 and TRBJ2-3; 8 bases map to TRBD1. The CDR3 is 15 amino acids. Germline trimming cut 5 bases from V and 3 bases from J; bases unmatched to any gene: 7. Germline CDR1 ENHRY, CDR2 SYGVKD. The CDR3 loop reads CAISPLGQGTDTQYF. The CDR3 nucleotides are TGTGCCATCAGTCCTCTAGGACAGGGAACAGATACGCAGTATTTT.

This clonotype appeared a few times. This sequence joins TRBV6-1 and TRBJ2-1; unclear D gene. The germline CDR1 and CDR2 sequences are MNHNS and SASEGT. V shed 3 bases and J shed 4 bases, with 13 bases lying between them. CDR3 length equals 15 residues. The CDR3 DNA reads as TGTGCCAGCAGTGATGTACTGGTCGGGTACAATGAGCAGTTCTTC. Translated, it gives CASSDVLVGYNEQFF.